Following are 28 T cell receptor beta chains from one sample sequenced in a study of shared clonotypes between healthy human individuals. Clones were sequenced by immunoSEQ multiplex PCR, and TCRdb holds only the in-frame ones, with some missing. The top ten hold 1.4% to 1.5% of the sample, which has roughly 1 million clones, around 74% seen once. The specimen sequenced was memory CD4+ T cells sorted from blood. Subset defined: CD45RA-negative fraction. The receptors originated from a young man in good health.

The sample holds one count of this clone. CDR3 sequence (DNA): TGCGCCAGCAGCTTACAGATTAATGAAAAACTGTTTTTT. Translated, it gives CASSLQINEKLFF. The J gene is TRBJ1-4, the V gene TRBV5-1, with no clear D. The V end was cut by 2 bases, the J end by 4 bases, with 6 bases between. Per germline, CDR1 SGHRS and CDR2 YFSETQ. This CDR3 spans 13 amino acids.

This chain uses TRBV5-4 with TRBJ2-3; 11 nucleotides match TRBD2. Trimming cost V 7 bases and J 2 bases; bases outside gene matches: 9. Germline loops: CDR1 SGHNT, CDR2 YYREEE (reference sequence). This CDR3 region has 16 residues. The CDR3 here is CASQFLAGGPTDTQYF. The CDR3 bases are TGTGCCAGCCAATTCCTAGCGGGGGGACCCACAGATACGCAGTATTTT.

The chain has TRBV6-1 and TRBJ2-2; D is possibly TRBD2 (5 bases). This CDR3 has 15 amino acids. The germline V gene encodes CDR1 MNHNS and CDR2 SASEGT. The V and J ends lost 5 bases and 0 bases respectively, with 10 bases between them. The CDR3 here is CASSTLDSNTGELFF. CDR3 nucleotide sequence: TGTGCCAGCAGTACCCTGGACTCGAACACCGGGGAGCTGTTTTTT.

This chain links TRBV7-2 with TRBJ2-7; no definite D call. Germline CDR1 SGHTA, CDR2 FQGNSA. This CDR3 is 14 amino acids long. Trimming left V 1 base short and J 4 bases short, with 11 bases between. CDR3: CASSLVLATYEQYF. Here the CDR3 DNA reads TGTGCCAGCAGCTTAGTTTTGGCAACATACGAGCAGTACTTC.

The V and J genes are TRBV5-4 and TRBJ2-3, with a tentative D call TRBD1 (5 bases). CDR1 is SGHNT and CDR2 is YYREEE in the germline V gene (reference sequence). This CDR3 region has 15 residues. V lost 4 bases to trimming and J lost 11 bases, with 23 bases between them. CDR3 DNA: TGTGCCAGCAGCCCCACCTCCGGTAACAAAGGGGAGCAGTATTTT. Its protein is CASSPTSGNKGEQYF.

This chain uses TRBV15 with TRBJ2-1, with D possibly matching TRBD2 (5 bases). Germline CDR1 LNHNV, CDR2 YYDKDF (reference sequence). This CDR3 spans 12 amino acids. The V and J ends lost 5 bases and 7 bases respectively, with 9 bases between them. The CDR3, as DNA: TGTGCCACCAGCCGGGGTGAAAATGAGCAGTTCTTC. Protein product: CATSRGENEQFF.

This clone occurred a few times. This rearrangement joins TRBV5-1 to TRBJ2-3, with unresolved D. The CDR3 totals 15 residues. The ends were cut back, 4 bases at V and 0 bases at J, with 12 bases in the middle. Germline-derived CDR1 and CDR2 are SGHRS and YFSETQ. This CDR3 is CASSVWIDSTDTQYF. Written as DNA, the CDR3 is TGCGCCAGCAGCGTCTGGATCGATAGCACAGATACGCAGTATTTT.

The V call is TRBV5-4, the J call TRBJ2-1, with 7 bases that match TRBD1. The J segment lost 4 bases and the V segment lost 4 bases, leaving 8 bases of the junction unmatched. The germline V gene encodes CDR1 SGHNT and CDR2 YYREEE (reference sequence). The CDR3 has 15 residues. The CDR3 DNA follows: TGTGCCAGCAGCCGAGGACAGGAGAGATACAATGAGCAGTTCTTC. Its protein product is CASSRGQERYNEQFF.

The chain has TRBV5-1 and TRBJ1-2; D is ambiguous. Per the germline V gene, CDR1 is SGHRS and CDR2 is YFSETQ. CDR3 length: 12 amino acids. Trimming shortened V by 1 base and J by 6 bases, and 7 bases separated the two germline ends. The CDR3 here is CASSLSWDGYTF. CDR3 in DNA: TGCGCCAGCAGCTTGTCTTGGGATGGCTACACCTTC.

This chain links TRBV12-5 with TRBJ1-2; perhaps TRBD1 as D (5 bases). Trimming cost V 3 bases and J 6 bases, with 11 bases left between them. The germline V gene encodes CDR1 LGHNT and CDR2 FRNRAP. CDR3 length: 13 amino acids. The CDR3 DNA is TGTGCTAGTGGTTTCGAGGGGCCCCATGGCTACACCTTC. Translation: CASGFEGPHGYTF.

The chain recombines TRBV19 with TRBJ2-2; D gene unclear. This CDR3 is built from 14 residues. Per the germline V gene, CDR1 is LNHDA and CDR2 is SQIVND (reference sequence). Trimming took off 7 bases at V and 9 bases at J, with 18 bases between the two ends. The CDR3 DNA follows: TGTGCCAGTAACCCAACCGTCCTCGGGCGGGAGCTGTTTTTT. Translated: CASNPTVLGRELFF.

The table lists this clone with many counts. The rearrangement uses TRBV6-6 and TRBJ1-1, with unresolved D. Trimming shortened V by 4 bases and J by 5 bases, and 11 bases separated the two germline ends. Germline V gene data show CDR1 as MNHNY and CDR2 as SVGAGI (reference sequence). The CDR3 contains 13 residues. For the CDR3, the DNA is TGTGCCAGCAGTTTAGGTTTTGGGACTGAAGCTTTCTTT. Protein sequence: CASSLGFGTEAFF.

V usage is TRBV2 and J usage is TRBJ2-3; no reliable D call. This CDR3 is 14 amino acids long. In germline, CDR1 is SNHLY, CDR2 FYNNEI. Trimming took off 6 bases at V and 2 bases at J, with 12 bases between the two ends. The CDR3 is CASSRRSYTDTQYF. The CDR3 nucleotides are TGTGCCAGCAGCCGACGGAGCTACACAGATACGCAGTATTTT.

Here the CDR3 DNA reads TGTGCCAGCATCGGGGGGCGCCTTCAGGACTATGGCTACACCTTC. Residues: CASIGGRLQDYGYTF. The chain has TRBV6-1 and TRBJ1-2; TRBD1 might be the D (6 bases). CDR3 length: 15 residues. In germline, CDR1 is MNHNS, CDR2 SASEGT. Trimming shortened V by 7 bases and J by 3 bases, and 18 bases separated the two germline ends.

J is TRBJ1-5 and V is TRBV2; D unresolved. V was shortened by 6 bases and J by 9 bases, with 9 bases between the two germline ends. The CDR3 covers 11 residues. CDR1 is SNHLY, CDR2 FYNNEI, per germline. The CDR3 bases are TGTGCCAGCAGGGTAGTAGGGCCCCAGCATTTT. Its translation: CASRVVGPQHF.

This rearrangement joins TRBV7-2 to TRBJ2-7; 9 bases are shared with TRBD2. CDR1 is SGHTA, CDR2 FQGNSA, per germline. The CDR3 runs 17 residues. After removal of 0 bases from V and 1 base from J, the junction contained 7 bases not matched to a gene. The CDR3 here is CASSLAAGLAYSYEQYF. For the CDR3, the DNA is TGTGCCAGCAGCTTAGCAGCCGGACTAGCGTATTCCTACGAGCAGTACTTC.

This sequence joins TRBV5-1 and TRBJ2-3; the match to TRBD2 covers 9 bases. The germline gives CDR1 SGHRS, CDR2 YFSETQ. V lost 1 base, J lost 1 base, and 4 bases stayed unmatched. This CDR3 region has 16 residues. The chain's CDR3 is CASSLSSGSRTDTQYF. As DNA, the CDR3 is TGCGCCAGCAGCTTGAGTAGCGGGAGTCGCACAGATACGCAGTATTTT.

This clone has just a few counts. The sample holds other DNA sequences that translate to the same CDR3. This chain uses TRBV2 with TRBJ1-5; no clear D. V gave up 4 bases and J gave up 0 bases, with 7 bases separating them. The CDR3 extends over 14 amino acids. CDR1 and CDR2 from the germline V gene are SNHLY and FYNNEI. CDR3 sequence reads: CASSVGRSNQPQHF. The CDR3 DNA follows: TGTGCCAGCAGTGTGGGCCGTAGCAATCAGCCCCAGCATTTT. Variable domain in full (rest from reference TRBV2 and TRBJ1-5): EPEVTQTPSHQVTQMGQEVILRCVPISNHLYFYWYRQILGQKVEFLVSFYNNEISEKSEIFDDQFSVERPDGSNFTLKIRSTKLEDSAMYFCASSVGRSNQPQHFGDGTRLSIL.

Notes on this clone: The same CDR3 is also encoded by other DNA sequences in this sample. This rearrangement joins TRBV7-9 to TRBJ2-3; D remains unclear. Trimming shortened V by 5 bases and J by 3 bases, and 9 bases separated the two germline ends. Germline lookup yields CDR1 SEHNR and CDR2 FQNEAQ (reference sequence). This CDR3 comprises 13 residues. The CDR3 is CASSPPGTDTQYF. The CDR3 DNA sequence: TGTGCCAGCAGCCCTCCCGGTACAGATACGCAGTATTTT.

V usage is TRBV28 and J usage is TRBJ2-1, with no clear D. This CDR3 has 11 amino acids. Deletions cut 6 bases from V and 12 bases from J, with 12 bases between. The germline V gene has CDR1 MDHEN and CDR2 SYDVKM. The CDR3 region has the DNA TGTGCCAGCAGCCCCGGGCAGAGGCAGTTCTTC. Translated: CASSPGQRQFF.

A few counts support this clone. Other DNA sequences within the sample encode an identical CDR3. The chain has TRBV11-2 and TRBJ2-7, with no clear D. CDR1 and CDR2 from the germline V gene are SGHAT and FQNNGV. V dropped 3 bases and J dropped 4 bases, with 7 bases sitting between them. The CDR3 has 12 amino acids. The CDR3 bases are TGTGCCAGCAGCTTGGAATGGTACGAGCAGTACTTC. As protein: CASSLEWYEQYF.

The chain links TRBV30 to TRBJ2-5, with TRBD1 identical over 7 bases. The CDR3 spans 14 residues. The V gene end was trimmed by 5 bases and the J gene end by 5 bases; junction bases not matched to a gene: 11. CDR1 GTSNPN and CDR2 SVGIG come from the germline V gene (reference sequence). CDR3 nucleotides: TGTGCCTGGCAAACCGGGACAGCTCGGGAGACCCAGTACTTC. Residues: CAWQTGTARETQYF.

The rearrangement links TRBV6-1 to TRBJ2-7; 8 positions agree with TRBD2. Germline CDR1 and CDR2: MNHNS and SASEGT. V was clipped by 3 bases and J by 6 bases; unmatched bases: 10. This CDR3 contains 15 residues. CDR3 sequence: CASSDRTGGPGEQYF. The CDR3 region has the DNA TGTGCCAGCAGTGACCGAACGGGGGGGCCGGGCGAGCAGTACTTC.

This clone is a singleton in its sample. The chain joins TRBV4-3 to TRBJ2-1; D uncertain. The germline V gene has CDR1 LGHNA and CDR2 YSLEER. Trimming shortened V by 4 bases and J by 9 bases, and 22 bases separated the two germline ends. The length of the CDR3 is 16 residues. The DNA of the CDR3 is TGCGCCAGCAGCCGGAACGGGCAGGTCCCCATGGGTGAGCAGTTCTTC. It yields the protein CASSRNGQVPMGEQFF.

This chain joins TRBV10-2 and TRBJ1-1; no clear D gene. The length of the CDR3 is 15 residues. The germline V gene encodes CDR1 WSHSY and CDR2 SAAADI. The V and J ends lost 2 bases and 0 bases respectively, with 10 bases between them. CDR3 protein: CASSELGSLNTEAFF. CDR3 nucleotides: TGCGCCAGCAGTGAGCTTGGCAGTTTGAACACTGAAGCTTTCTTT.

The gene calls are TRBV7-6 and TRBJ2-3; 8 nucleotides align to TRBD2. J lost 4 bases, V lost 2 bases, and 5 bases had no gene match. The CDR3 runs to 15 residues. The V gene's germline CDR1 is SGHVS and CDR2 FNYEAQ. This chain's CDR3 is CASSLQRGGPDTQYF. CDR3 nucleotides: TGTGCCAGCAGCTTACAACGGGGGGGACCAGATACGCAGTATTTT.

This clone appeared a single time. Here the CDR3 reads CASSSGQVLSGANVLTF. The CDR3 bases are TGTGCCAGCAGCTCGGGACAGGTCCTCTCTGGGGCCAACGTCCTGACTTTC. The V gene is TRBV5-5, the J gene TRBJ2-6; 8 nucleotides align to TRBD1. This CDR3 comprises 17 residues. Unmatched junction bases numbered 5, after V lost 3 bases and J lost 0 bases. CDR1 is SGHKS and CDR2 is YYEKEE in the germline V gene (reference sequence).

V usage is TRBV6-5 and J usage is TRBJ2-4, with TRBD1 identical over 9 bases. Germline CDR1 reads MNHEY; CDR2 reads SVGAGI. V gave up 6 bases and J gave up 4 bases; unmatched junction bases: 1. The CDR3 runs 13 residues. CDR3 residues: CASRDRGKNIQYF. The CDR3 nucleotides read TGTGCCAGCAGGGACAGGGGAAAAAACATTCAGTACTTC.